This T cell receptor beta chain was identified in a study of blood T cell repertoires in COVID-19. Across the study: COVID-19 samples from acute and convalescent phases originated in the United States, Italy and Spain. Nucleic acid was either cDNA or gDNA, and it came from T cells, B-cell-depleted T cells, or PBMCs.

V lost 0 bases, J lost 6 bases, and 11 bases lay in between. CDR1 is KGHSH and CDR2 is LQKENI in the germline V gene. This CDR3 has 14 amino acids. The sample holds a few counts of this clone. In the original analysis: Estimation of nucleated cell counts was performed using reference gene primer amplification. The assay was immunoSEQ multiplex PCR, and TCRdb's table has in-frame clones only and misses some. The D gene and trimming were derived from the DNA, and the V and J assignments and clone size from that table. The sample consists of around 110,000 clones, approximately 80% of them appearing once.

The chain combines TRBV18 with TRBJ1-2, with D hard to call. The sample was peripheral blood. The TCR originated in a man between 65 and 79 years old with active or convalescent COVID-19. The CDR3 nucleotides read TGTGCCAGCTCACCACCGAGATCCCAGGATGGCTACACCTTC. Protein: CASSPPRSQDGYTF.